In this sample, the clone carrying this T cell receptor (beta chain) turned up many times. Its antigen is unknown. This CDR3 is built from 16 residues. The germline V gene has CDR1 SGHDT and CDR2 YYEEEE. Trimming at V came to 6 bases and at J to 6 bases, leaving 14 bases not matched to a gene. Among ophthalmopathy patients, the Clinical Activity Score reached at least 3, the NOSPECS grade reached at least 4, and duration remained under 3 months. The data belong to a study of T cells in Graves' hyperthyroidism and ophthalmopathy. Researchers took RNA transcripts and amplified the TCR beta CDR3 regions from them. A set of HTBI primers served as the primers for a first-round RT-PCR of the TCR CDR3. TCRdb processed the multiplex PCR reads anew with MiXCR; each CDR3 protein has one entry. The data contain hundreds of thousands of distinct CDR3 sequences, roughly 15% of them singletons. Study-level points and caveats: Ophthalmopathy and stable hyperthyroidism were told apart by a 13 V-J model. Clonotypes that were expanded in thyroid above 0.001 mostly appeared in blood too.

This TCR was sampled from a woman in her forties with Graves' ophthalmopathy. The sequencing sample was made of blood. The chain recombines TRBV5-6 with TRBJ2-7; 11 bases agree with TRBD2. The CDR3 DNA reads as TGTGCCAGCAAGGATAGCGGGAGGGCCTTCCCGGGCGAGCAGTACTTC. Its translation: CASKDSGRAFPGEQYF.